One and the same sample provided the 7 T cell receptor beta chains below, sequenced in a study of T cell responses to AZD1222 COVID-19 vaccine. Assay used: immunoSEQ multiplex PCR; TCRdb lists only in-frame clones, some missing. The sample carries 99,000 or so clones, around 76% recorded once. The source material was peripheral blood, sampled on day 0 of AZD1222 vaccination. These TCRs come from an adult in good health.

The chain couples TRBV5-1 to TRBJ2-5; 8 nucleotides agree with TRBD1. This CDR3 has 16 amino acids. The trim removed 2 bases at V and 2 bases at J, leaving 8 bases unmatched. Germline loops: CDR1 SGHRS, CDR2 YFSETQ. The CDR3 here is CASSLGGQAVQETQYF. DNA for the CDR3: TGCGCCAGCAGCTTAGGGGGACAGGCGGTGCAAGAGACCCAGTACTTC.

The chain carries TRBV20-1 and TRBJ1-2, with 7 bases identical to TRBD1. J was trimmed by 5 bases and V by 5 bases; bases with no gene match: 2. In germline, CDR1 is DFQATT, CDR2 SNEGSKA (reference sequence). The CDR3 length is 11 residues. The CDR3 bases are TGCAGTGCTGGGACAGCTTATGGCTACACCTTC. Its translation is CSAGTAYGYTF.

On this clone: Sequence at one end of the junction differs from germline and may be a read error. V and J are TRBV7-7 and TRBJ1-1; D gene unclear. Germline V lookup: CDR1 SSHAT, CDR2 FNYEAQ (reference sequence). The length of the CDR3 is 13 residues. CDR3 residues: CASSRDLNTEAFF. CDR3 bases: TGTGCTAGCAGCCGGGATTTGAACACTGAAGCTTTCTTT.

The chain combines TRBV4-3 with TRBJ1-2; 8 bases agree with TRBD1. The CDR3 consists of 15 residues. CDR1 LGHNA and CDR2 YSLEER come from the germline V gene. V shed 4 bases, J shed 4 bases, and the junction held 8 bases outside the gene matches. CDR3 nucleotide sequence: TGCGCCAGCAGCCCCCGACAGGGGCCTATCTATGGCTACACCTTC. Translated: CASSPRQGPIYGYTF.

The rearrangement links TRBV5-1 to TRBJ2-1; D is uncertain. Germline CDR1 SGHRS, CDR2 YFSETQ. Trimming shortened V by 4 bases and J by 0 bases, and 11 bases separated the two germline ends. The CDR3 is 15 amino acids. CDR3 nucleotide sequence: TGCGCCAGCAGCCACCCACAGAGCTCCTACAATGAGCAGTTCTTC. It yields the protein CASSHPQSSYNEQFF.

This clone has only one observation. The chain employs TRBV7-2 and TRBJ1-4, with 10 bases matching TRBD1. CDR3 length: 15 amino acids. CDR1 is SGHTA and CDR2 is FQGNSA in the germline V gene. V shed 4 bases and J 3 bases; nucleotides not matched to a gene: 2. The CDR3 here is CASSSGQGANEKLFF. Written as DNA, the CDR3 is TGTGCCAGCAGCTCCGGACAGGGGGCTAATGAAAAACTGTTTTTT.

The chain combines TRBV5-4 with TRBJ2-1; a weak D match, TRBD1 (6 bases). From germline, CDR1 is SGHNT and CDR2 YYREEE (reference sequence). The CDR3 totals 16 residues. The germline V and J ends were trimmed by 2 bases and 2 bases, with 14 bases remaining between them. CDR3 loop: CASSLFAGETYNEQFF. The CDR3 DNA follows: TGTGCCAGCAGCTTATTCGCAGGGGAAACCTACAATGAGCAGTTCTTC.